A selection of T cell receptor beta chains follows, all from one sample in a study of T cells in Graves' hyperthyroidism and ophthalmopathy. MiXCR, applied by TCRdb to the multiplex PCR reads, yields one record per CDR3 protein. This sample yields over 500,000 distinct CDR3 sequences, of which 11% to 15% are seen a single time; roughly 14% belongs to the top ten. Source material: blood. All receptors come from a woman between 35 and 50 years old with Graves' hyperthyroidism. Both conserved end residues are part of each CDR3. The order of the fields is CDR3 length, clone size, V gene, D gene, J gene, CDR3 protein, CDR3 DNA. A D gene is named only where the DNA matches it firmly. Clone size is given for some rows only: seen once, a few or many times, or a class if the clone is expanded.

>13|many|TRBV7-3|NA|TRBJ2-5
CASSPNGAETQYF
TGTGCCAGCAGCCCCAATGGAGCAGAGACCCAGTACTTC
>11|many|TRBV11-3|NA|TRBJ1-2
CAGKSNYGYTF
TGTGCCGGAAAGAGTAACTATGGCTACACCTTC
>11|few|TRBV20-1|NA|TRBJ1-6
CSAFTDSPLHF
TGCAGTGCTTTTACTGATTCACCCCTCCACTTT
>18|many|TRBV12-3/TRBV12-4|NA|TRBJ2-6
CASSLAWGQEDGANVLTF
TGTGCCAGCAGTTTAGCGTGGGGCCAGGAGGATGGGGCCAACGTCCTGACTTTC
>13|many|TRBV2|TRBD2|TRBJ2-7
CASVNSGGGEQYF
TGTGCCAGCGTCAATTCCGGCGGGGGGGAGCAGTACTTC
>18|few|TRBV3-1|TRBD2|TRBJ2-3
CASSQEGTSGRLTDTQYF
TGTGCCAGCAGCCAAGAGGGGACTAGCGGGAGGCTCACAGATACGCAGTATTTT
>16|NA|TRBV12-3/TRBV12-4|TRBD2|TRBJ2-2
CASNSRGGTNTGELFF
TGTGCCAGCAATTCCCGGGGGGGGACGAACACCGGGGAGCTGTTTTTT
>18|NA|TRBV5-1|NA|TRBJ1-1
CASSLAGGPNRMNTEAFF
TGCGCCAGCAGCTTGGCCGGGGGGCCGAACCGAATGAACACTGAAGCTTTCTTT
>16|few|TRBV20-1|NA|TRBJ1-4
CSARERGGWSNEKLFF
TGCAGTGCTAGAGAACGTGGAGGGTGGTCTAATGAAAAACTGTTTTTT
>15|few|TRBV12-5|TRBD2|TRBJ2-1
CASGGRLAGYNEQFF
TGTGCTAGTGGGGGGAGACTAGCGGGGTACAATGAGCAGTTCTTC
>15|many|TRBV6-1|TRBD1|TRBJ1-4
CASSRGTGLIEKLFF
TGTGCCAGCAGTCGAGGGACAGGGCTAATTGAAAAACTGTTTTTT
>13|few|TRBV7-2|NA|TRBJ2-6
CASSETGANVLTF
TGTGCCAGCAGCGAAACTGGGGCCAACGTCCTGACTTTC
>13|many|TRBV11-3|NA|TRBJ1-2
CASSLDKEYGYTF
TGTGCCAGCAGCTTAGATAAGGAATATGGCTACACCTTC
>15|NA|TRBV12-3/TRBV12-4|TRBD2|TRBJ2-7
CASSPGLAGVREQYF
TGTGCCAGCAGTCCGGGACTAGCGGGAGTTAGGGAGCAGTACTTC
>15|NA|TRBV12-3/TRBV12-4|TRBD1|TRBJ1-6
CASSSADRVGSPLHF
TGTGCCAGCAGTTCTGCTGACAGGGTAGGATCACCCCTCCACTTT
>15|few|TRBV20-1|TRBD2|TRBJ2-1
CSARDLAGGWDEQFF
TGCAGTGCTAGAGATTTAGCGGGAGGGTGGGATGAGCAGTTCTTC
>18|many|TRBV20-1|TRBD1|TRBJ1-1
CSARDPGTGGAMNTEAFF
TGCAGTGCTAGAGACCCCGGGACAGGGGGCGCCATGAACACTGAAGCTTTCTTT
>12|few|TRBV6-1|NA|TRBJ2-7
CGTQALSYEQYF
TGTGGGACCCAGGCGCTGTCCTACGAGCAGTACTTC
>14|NA|TRBV28|NA|TRBJ1-6
CASSLRVRNSPLHF
TGTGCCAGCAGTTTACGGGTTCGGAATTCACCCCTCCACTTT
>14|many|TRBV10-3|NA|TRBJ2-1
CAISTLASYNEQFF
TGTGCCATCAGTACGTTGGCCTCCTACAATGAGCAGTTCTTC
>15|few|TRBV4-1|NA|TRBJ2-1
CASSQAVSGNNEQFF
TGCGCCAGCAGCCAAGCGGTAAGCGGTAACAATGAGCAGTTCTTC
>14|many|TRBV2|TRBD1|TRBJ2-3
CASSTGANTDTQYF
TGTGCCAGCAGTACAGGGGCCAACACAGATACGCAGTATTTT
>15|NA|TRBV24-1|NA|TRBJ2-2
CATSDIQVNTGELFF
TGTGCCACCAGTGATATACAGGTGAACACCGGGGAGCTGTTTTTT
>15|NA|TRBV19|TRBD1|TRBJ1-5
CASMTGVSSNQPQHF
TGTGCCAGCATGACAGGGGTTTCTAGCAATCAGCCCCAGCATTTT
>18|few|TRBV27|NA|TRBJ1-6
CASSFALGQGLYNSPLHF
TGTGCCAGCAGTTTTGCTCTTGGGCAGGGACTCTATAATTCACCCCTCCACTTT
>14|many|TRBV7-2|NA|TRBJ2-5
CASSLRGRQETQYF
TGTGCCAGCAGCTTAAGGGGAAGGCAAGAGACCCAGTACTTC
>14|few|TRBV20-1|TRBD2|TRBJ2-3
CSEAPTSGTDTQYF
TGCAGTGAAGCACCGACTAGCGGCACAGATACGCAGTATTTT
>17|NA|TRBV19|TRBD2|TRBJ2-7
CASSAPPLAGGYNEQYF
TGTGCCAGTAGCGCGCCACCCCTAGCGGGAGGTTACAATGAGCAGTACTTC
>14|many|TRBV20-1|TRBD2|TRBJ2-7
CSAGREGVSYEQYF
TGCAGTGCTGGGCGGGAGGGAGTCTCCTACGAGCAGTACTTC
>16|many|TRBV7-3|TRBD1|TRBJ2-1
CASSLGQGAPYNEQFF
TGTGCCAGCAGCTTAGGACAGGGGGCTCCCTACAATGAGCAGTTCTTC
>14|few|TRBV10-2|TRBD2|TRBJ2-3
CASALAGSTDTQYF
TGCGCCAGCGCACTAGCGGGAAGCACAGATACGCAGTATTTT
>16|many|TRBV28|NA|TRBJ1-1
CASSLGGRLVNTEAFF
TGTGCCAGCAGTTTGGGGGGGCGCTTGGTGAACACTGAAGCTTTCTTT
>16|NA|TRBV9|NA|TRBJ2-7
CASSGDGQRTSYEQYF
TGTGCCAGCAGCGGTGACGGGCAAAGGACCTCCTACGAGCAGTACTTC
>13|many|TRBV7-2|NA|TRBJ2-3
CASSQIGTDTQYF
TGTGCCAGCAGCCAAATCGGCACAGATACGCAGTATTTT
>15|NA|TRBV20-1|TRBD2|TRBJ2-1
CSAAPTSGRALEQFF
TGCAGTGCGGCCCCCACTAGCGGGAGGGCCCTTGAGCAGTTCTTC
>16|few|TRBV5-1|NA|TRBJ2-1
CASSQTAAFSYNEQFF
TGCGCCAGCAGCCAAACTGCGGCGTTCTCCTACAATGAGCAGTTCTTC
>15|many|TRBV12-3/TRBV12-4|NA|TRBJ2-5
CASSLISGTQETQYF
TGTGCCAGCAGTTTAATTAGCGGAACCCAAGAGACCCAGTACTTC
>15|NA|TRBV13|NA|TRBJ1-3
CASSFRRGSGNTIYF
TGTGCCAGCAGCTTCCGCCGGGGCTCTGGAAACACCATATATTTT
>17|many|TRBV5-1|TRBD2|TRBJ2-1
CASSLSLAGAPTGEQFF
TGCGCCAGCAGCTTGTCACTAGCGGGAGCGCCGACGGGTGAGCAGTTCTTC
>15|few|TRBV5-1|NA|TRBJ1-4
CASSSGHSTNEKLFF
TGCGCCAGCAGCTCAGGGCATTCGACTAATGAAAAACTGTTTTTT
>14|many|TRBV30|NA|TRBJ1-1
CAWSVSIDNTEAFF
TGTGCCTGGAGTGTGTCGATCGATAACACTGAAGCTTTCTTT
>11|many|TRBV20-1|NA|TRBJ2-2
CSARNTGELFF
TGCAGTGCTAGAAACACCGGGGAGCTGTTTTTT